This T cell receptor beta chain emerged from a study of T cells in women clearing cervical HPV infection. About the study: Case blood drawn at lesion detection; control blood after infection cleared. Study findings and constraints: Richness plus V gene abundances separated cases from controls with AUC about 0.8.

Concerning this clone: Its antigen is still unknown. Read coverage stops 3 residues before the CDR3 terminus; the germline J gene supplies the remainder.

This CDR3 is built from 15 residues. Germline V gives CDR1 MNHEY, CDR2 SVGEGT. TCRdb keeps only in-frame clones here, not all; method: immunoSEQ multiplex PCR. This repertoire includes 21,000 or so clones. Dot-blot hybridization genotyped cervical HPV amplified with MY09/MY11 PCR. The receptor's source is a woman between 18 and 70 years old with a cervical HPV16 infection that either progressed to CIN3+ or cleared (not recorded which). The sequenced sample was blood buffy coat. The gene calls are TRBV6-2 or TRBV6-3 and TRBJ1-2, with 9 bases fitting TRBD1. CDR3 loop: CASSYARTGEVDYTF. CDR3 DNA (partial): TGTGCCAGCAGTTACGCCCGGACAGGGGAGGTCGAC.